Following are 29 T cell receptor beta chains from one sample sequenced in a study of OX40 agonist ivuxolimab in advanced cancers. Data came from immunoSEQ multiplex PCR; TCRdb stores just in-frame clones and leaves some out. The table shows around 94,000 clones, with approximately 90% occurring only once. The sample here was CD4+ or CD8+ T cells sorted from blood, taken in a trial of the OX40 agonist ivuxolimab. The receptor set was obtained from an adult with an advanced solid tumor such as melanoma, head and neck, liver or kidney cancer.

The genes are TRBV10-3 and TRBJ2-1, with TRBD2 as a possible D gene (6 bases). Germline V lookup: CDR1 ENHRY, CDR2 SYGVKD. The V end was cut by 2 bases, the J end by 13 bases, with 15 bases between. The CDR3 has 13 residues. The DNA for the CDR3 is TGTGCCATCAGTGAGCCGGGACTGCCGGAACAGTTCTTC. Translation gives CAISEPGLPEQFF.

This clone came up once. The V call is TRBV5-1, the J call TRBJ2-7, with 7 bases lining up with TRBD2. V shed 0 bases, J shed 1 base, and the junction held 13 bases outside the gene matches. CDR1 and CDR2 (germline): SGHRS, YFSETQ. The CDR3 sequence is 18 residues long. The CDR3 loop is CASSLGAGEIPSSYEQYF. The CDR3 DNA reads as TGCGCCAGCAGCTTGGGGGCGGGAGAAATCCCCTCTTCCTACGAGCAGTACTTC.

This chain links TRBV7-2 with TRBJ2-7; D not resolved. The CDR3 runs to 14 residues. Trimming removed 5 bases at V and 2 bases at J, with 13 bases between. Germline loops: CDR1 SGHTA, CDR2 FQGNSA. Here the CDR3 DNA reads TGTGCCAGCAGCCCCGTCCCCCCTCCCTACGAGCAGTACTTC. Protein sequence: CASSPVPPPYEQYF.

This chain uses TRBV10-2 with TRBJ2-5; 8 positions agree with TRBD2. The trim removed 3 bases at V and 4 bases at J, leaving 7 bases unmatched. Germline V gene data show CDR1 as WSHSY and CDR2 as SAAADI. This CDR3 is built from 15 residues. This CDR3 reads CASSDPGRGTETQYF. The CDR3 coding sequence is TGCGCCAGCAGTGACCCCGGGAGGGGGACAGAGACCCAGTACTTC.

This clone was seen only a few times. The chain employs TRBV9 and TRBJ2-3; a possible D gene is TRBD2 (6 bases). In germline, CDR1 is SGDLS, CDR2 YYNGEE. V was cut by 7 bases and J by 1 base, with 16 bases left in between. The CDR3 consists of 15 residues. The CDR3 loop is CASRRRAGGTDTQYF. The CDR3 nucleotides read TGTGCCAGCCGACGGAGGGCTGGGGGCACAGATACGCAGTATTTT.

In nucleotides, the CDR3 is TGTGCCAGCAGCTTAGATCAAGCGTTCTCCTACGAGCAGTACTTC. Amino acid sequence: CASSLDQAFSYEQYF. This sequence joins TRBV11-3 and TRBJ2-7; D unclear. The CDR3 runs to 15 residues. V dropped 0 bases and J dropped 0 bases, with 9 bases sitting between them. Germline CDR1 is SGHNT and CDR2 is YENEEA.

CDR3 coding DNA: TGCGCCAGCAGGCTCAGGAGGTTAGAACCTGAAGCTTTCTTT. Amino acid sequence: CASRLRRLEPEAFF. The V and J genes are TRBV10-2 and TRBJ1-1; D gene uncertain. Trimming took 6 bases from V and 6 from J, leaving 17 bases between them. Germline CDR1 reads WSHSY; CDR2 reads SAAADI. This CDR3 spans 14 amino acids.

The chain joins TRBV9 to TRBJ2-5, with 7 positions matching TRBD2. With the DNA end fitting TRBJ2-7 better, the J assignment may be wrong. This CDR3 has 15 amino acids. Per the germline V gene, CDR1 is SGDLS and CDR2 is YYNGEE. CDR3 residues: CASSYGEGAPYEQYF. As DNA, the CDR3 is TGTGCCAGCAGCTACGGGGAGGGAGCCCCTTACGAGCAGTACTTC.

The chain couples TRBV6-5 to TRBJ2-5, with 9 bases matching TRBD2. The ends lost 4 bases at V and 6 bases at J; junction bases unmatched: 6. Germline V gene lookup returns CDR1 MNHEY and CDR2 SVGAGI. The CDR3 spans 14 residues. The CDR3 DNA sequence: TGTGCCAGCAGTTTAGCGGGAGACGTCAAGACCCAGTACTTC. It codes for CASSLAGDVKTQYF.

The genes are TRBV19 and TRBJ1-3; D unresolved. Germline V gene lookup returns CDR1 LNHDA and CDR2 SQIVND (reference sequence). V was cut by 4 bases and J by 0 bases, with 25 bases left in between. The CDR3 extends over 20 amino acids. The CDR3 sequence: CASSTLAHVAGRSSGNTIYF. In DNA form, the CDR3 reads TGTGCCAGTAGTACCCTTGCGCATGTTGCAGGTCGGAGCTCTGGAAACACCATATATTTT.

This chain uses TRBV7-2 with TRBJ1-1; 8 nucleotides align to TRBD1. Germline-derived CDR1 and CDR2 are SGHTA and FQGNSA. This CDR3 has 16 residues. The J segment lost 5 bases and the V segment lost 1 base, leaving 9 bases of the junction unmatched. In DNA form, the CDR3 reads TGTGCCAGCAGCTTAGGGGGGACAGGTTGGATGACTGAAGCTTTCTTT. This codes for CASSLGGTGWMTEAFF.

This clone turned up a few times. The J gene is TRBJ2-1, the V gene TRBV7-9; 9 bases map to TRBD2. J was trimmed by 11 bases and V by 7 bases; bases with no gene match: 15. Germline V gene sequence: CDR1 SEHNR, CDR2 FQNEAQ (reference sequence). This CDR3 has 15 residues. The CDR3 nucleotides are TGTGCCAGCAACCCCGAGGCGGGAGGGATATTGAAGCAGTTCTTC. Its protein is CASNPEAGGILKQFF.

The rearrangement uses TRBV7-2 and TRBJ2-1; TRBD2 matches 8 bases. The J segment lost 7 bases and the V segment lost 0 bases, leaving 8 bases of the junction unmatched. The germline V gene encodes CDR1 SGHTA and CDR2 FQGNSA. The CDR3 has 16 amino acids. The CDR3 reads CASSLAPGGARNEQFF. DNA of the CDR3: TGTGCCAGCAGCTTAGCTCCGGGAGGGGCCCGGAATGAGCAGTTCTTC.

The genes are TRBV29-1 and TRBJ2-1; D possibly corresponds to TRBD2 (6 bases). Germline values: CDR1 SQVTM, CDR2 ANQGSEA. The CDR3 sequence is 13 residues long. Trimming took off 7 bases at V and 8 bases at J, with 18 bases between the two ends. The CDR3 spells CSGSLAGGDEQFF. DNA for the CDR3: TGCAGCGGGTCGTTAGCCGGAGGGGATGAGCAGTTCTTC.

J is TRBJ2-3 and V is TRBV7-3, with 12 nucleotides matching TRBD2. V dropped 5 bases and J dropped 5; count of bases not matched to a gene: 5. CDR1 is SGHTA and CDR2 is FQGTGA in the germline V gene. The CDR3 is 15 amino acids. Written as DNA, the CDR3 is TGTGCCAGCAGCCCTAGCGGGAGGGCCCTAGATACGCAGTATTTT. As protein: CASSPSGRALDTQYF.

The V call is TRBV11-3, the J call TRBJ2-1, with 8 bases lining up with TRBD2. The CDR3 runs 17 residues. The junction had 6 bases not matched to a gene; V was cut back by 2 bases and J by 0 bases. Germline CDR1 is SGHNT and CDR2 is YENEEA. CDR3 sequence reads: CASSLTSLAGSYNEQFF. Written as DNA, the CDR3 is TGTGCCAGCAGCTTAACGAGTCTAGCGGGCTCCTACAATGAGCAGTTCTTC.

The chain uses TRBV28 and TRBJ2-7; 10 bases map to TRBD2. Looked up from germline, CDR1 is MDHEN and CDR2 is SYDVKM. This CDR3 region has 16 residues. V shed 8 bases and J 0 bases; nucleotides not matched to a gene: 10. The CDR3 here is CASVNPTSGPSYEQYF. The CDR3 region has the DNA TGTGCCAGCGTCAACCCGACTAGCGGGCCCTCCTACGAGCAGTACTTC.

The rearrangement uses TRBV20-1 and TRBJ2-5; D is unclear. With 7 bases removed from V and 5 bases from J, the gap between germline ends came to 8 bases. CDR3 size: 10 residues. Germline V lookup: CDR1 DFQATT, CDR2 SNEGSKA (reference sequence). The CDR3 reads CSGERETQYF. Written as DNA, the CDR3 is TGCAGTGGGGAAAGGGAGACCCAGTACTTC.

CDR3 nucleotides: TGTGCCTGGAGCTCGCCTGCTGCCGTAAAACTGTTTTTT. Its translation: CAWSSPAAVKLFF. The chain links TRBV30 to TRBJ1-4; no definite D call. Germline loops: CDR1 GTSNPN, CDR2 SVGIG (reference sequence). This CDR3 contains 13 residues. Between the trimmed V and J ends, which lost 3 bases and 10 bases, there was a span of 15 bases.

V and J are TRBV19 and TRBJ1-5; D gene ambiguous. The length of the CDR3 is 13 residues. V shed 1 base and J shed 4 bases, with 5 bases lying between them. Per germline, CDR1 LNHDA and CDR2 SQIVND (reference sequence). CDR3 in DNA: TGTGCCAGTAGTATAGTGCGGAATCAGCCCCAGCATTTT. It specifies CASSIVRNQPQHF.

The genes are TRBV4-2 and TRBJ2-1; 10 nucleotides align to TRBD2. Germline assignment: CDR1 LGHNA and CDR2 YNFKEQ. The CDR3 is 14 residues long. V lost 4 bases, J lost 9 bases, and 6 bases stayed unmatched. The CDR3 DNA is TGTGCCAGCAGCCGCCTAGCGGGAGCTGGTGAGCAGTTCTTC. Its protein is CASSRLAGAGEQFF.

The V call is TRBV7-9, the J call TRBJ1-1; D is ambiguous. The germline CDR1 and CDR2 sequences are SEHNR and FQNEAQ (reference sequence). The CDR3 length is 13 residues. The V gene lost 9 bases and the J gene lost 4 bases, with 15 bases spanning the gap. In DNA, the CDR3 is TGTGCCAGTGGGGTTGGGGTTAGCACTGAAGCTTTCTTT. Protein: CASGVGVSTEAFF.

The chain joins TRBV25-1 to TRBJ2-6; D gene ambiguous. Germline V gene data show CDR1 as MGHDK and CDR2 as SYGVNS. The CDR3 is made up of 13 amino acids. Trimming took 5 bases from V and 2 from J, leaving 4 bases between them. The CDR3 spells CASSPTGANVLTF. The CDR3 DNA follows: TGTGCCAGCAGTCCGACTGGGGCCAACGTCCTGACTTTC.

This chain joins TRBV11-3 and TRBJ2-5; weak D call: TRBD2 (6 bases). Trimming left V 7 bases short and J 2 bases short, with 17 bases between. CDR1 SGHNT and CDR2 YENEEA come from the germline V gene. The CDR3 length is 15 residues. The CDR3 coding sequence is TGTGCCAGCAATTTTGCGGGATTAGGGCAAGAGACCCAGTACTTC. It codes for CASNFAGLGQETQYF.

The table lists this clone with a count of one. The rearrangement joins TRBV4-2 to TRBJ1-2; D remains unclear. In germline, CDR1 is LGHNA, CDR2 YNFKEQ. The CDR3 runs to 17 residues. V was cut by 0 bases and J by 1 base, with 15 bases left in between. The chain's CDR3 is CASSQDLGSRINYGYTF. CDR3 bases: TGTGCCAGCAGCCAAGATTTAGGGTCCAGGATTAACTATGGCTACACCTTC.

This chain uses TRBV2 with TRBJ2-6; no definite D call. Germline CDR1 and CDR2: SNHLY and FYNNEI. Trimming stripped 7 bases from V and 0 bases from J, with 10 bases between. This CDR3 has 15 amino acids. As DNA, the CDR3 is TGTGCCAGCAACCTCCAACACTCTGGGGCCAACGTCCTGACTTTC. It codes for CASNLQHSGANVLTF.

V usage is TRBV7-2 and J usage is TRBJ2-7, with TRBD2 identical over 9 bases. Trimming took 1 base from V and 6 from J; bases not matched to a gene: 10. Germline CDR1 is SGHTA and CDR2 is FQGNSA. This CDR3 spans 16 amino acids. The CDR3 protein is CASSLEATSGACEQYF. In DNA, the CDR3 is TGTGCCAGCAGCTTAGAAGCGACTAGCGGAGCCTGCGAGCAGTACTTC.

V is TRBV19 and J is TRBJ2-5; 10 bases are shared with TRBD1. CDR1 is LNHDA and CDR2 is SQIVND in the germline V gene (reference sequence). CDR3 length: 14 residues. Trimming removed 6 bases from V and 5 bases from J; junction bases left unmatched: 6. CDR3 coding DNA: TGTGCCAGTAGCCTGGGACAGGGGCAGGAGACCCAGTACTTC. Protein: CASSLGQGQETQYF.

The chain uses TRBV7-2 and TRBJ2-4; 7 bases agree with TRBD1. Germline loops: CDR1 SGHTA, CDR2 FQGNSA. The CDR3 sequence is 13 residues long. The V and J ends lost 7 bases and 7 bases, in that order; junction bases with no gene match: 7. The CDR3 nucleotides are TGTGCCAGCACATACAGGGGTTGGAACATTCAGTACTTC. Its translation: CASTYRGWNIQYF.